This T cell receptor beta chain was observed in a study of identical twins. All donors were healthy, and all were Caucasian. The V and J ends lost 0 bases and 8 bases respectively, with 14 bases between them. CDR3 length: 15 residues. Germline CDR1 MNHEY, CDR2 SVGAGI. One entry per CDR3 protein results from TCRdb running MiXCR on the 5' RACE reads. The sample has 450,000 or so distinct CDR3 sequences; approximately 24% are singletons. This clonotype was observed a few times. The same specimen was also included in a second study, on T cells expressing NK-cell markers. This second report adds: Of eight sequenced donors, seven were HCMV-seropositive and one HCMV-seronegative.

This TCR came from a young woman in good health. What was sequenced was CD4+ T cells sorted from blood. V usage is TRBV6-5 and J usage is TRBJ2-1; TRBD1 is a possible D gene (6 bases). The CDR3 coding sequence is TGTGCCAGCAGTTACTCCCGGGACATTCGCGATGAGCAGTTCTTC. Its protein product is CASSYSRDIRDEQFF.